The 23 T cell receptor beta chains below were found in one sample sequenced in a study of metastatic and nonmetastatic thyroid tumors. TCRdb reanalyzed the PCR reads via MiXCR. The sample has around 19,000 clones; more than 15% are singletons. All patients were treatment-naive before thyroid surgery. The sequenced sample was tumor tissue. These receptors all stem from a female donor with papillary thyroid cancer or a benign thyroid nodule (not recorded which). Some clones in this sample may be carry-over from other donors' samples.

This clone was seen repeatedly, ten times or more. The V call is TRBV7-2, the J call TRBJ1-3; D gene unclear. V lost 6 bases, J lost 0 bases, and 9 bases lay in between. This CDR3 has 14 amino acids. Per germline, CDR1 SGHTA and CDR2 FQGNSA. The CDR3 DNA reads TGTGCCAGCAGGGAACAGACCTCTGGAAACACCATATATTTT. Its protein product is CASREQTSGNTIYF. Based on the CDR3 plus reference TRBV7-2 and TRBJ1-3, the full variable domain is GAGVSQSPSNKVTEKGKDVELRCDPISGHTALYWYRQSLGQGLEFLIYFQGNSAPDKSGLPSDRFSAERTGGSVSTLTIQRTQQEDSAVYLCASREQTSGNTIYFGEGSWLTVV.

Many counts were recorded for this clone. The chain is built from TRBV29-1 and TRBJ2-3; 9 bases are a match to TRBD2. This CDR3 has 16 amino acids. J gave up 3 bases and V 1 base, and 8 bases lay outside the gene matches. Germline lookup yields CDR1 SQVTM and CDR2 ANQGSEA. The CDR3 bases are TGCAGCGTTGAAGGGGTAGCGGGAGCTTCTACAGATACGCAGTATTTT. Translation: CSVEGVAGASTDTQYF.

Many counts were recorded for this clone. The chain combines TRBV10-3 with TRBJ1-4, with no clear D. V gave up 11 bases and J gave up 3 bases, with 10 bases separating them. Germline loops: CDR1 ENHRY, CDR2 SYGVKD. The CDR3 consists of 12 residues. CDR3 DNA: TGTGCCGCGGGGAGGGCTAATGAAAAACTGTTTTTT. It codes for CAAGRANEKLFF.

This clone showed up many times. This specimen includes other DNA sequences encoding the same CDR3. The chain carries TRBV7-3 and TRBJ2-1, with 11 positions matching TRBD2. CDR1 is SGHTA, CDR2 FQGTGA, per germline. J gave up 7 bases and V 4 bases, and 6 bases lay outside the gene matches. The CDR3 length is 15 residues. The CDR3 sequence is CASSYVAGGGNEQFF. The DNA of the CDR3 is TGTGCCAGCAGCTACGTAGCGGGAGGGGGTAATGAGCAGTTCTTC.

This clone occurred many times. The chain's CDR3 is CASSLGLSYNEQFF. DNA for the CDR3: TGTGCCAGCAGCTTAGGACTGTCGTACAATGAGCAGTTCTTC. The rearrangement uses TRBV7-9 and TRBJ2-1; D is unclear. Per germline, CDR1 SEHNR and CDR2 FQNEAQ (reference sequence). The CDR3 length is 14 residues. V was trimmed by 1 base and J by 4 bases, leaving 8 bases between them.

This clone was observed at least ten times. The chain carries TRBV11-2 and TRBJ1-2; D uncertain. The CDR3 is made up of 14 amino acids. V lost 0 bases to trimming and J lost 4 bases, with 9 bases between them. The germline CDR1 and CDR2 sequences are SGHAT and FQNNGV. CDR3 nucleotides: TGTGCCAGCAGCTTAGAAAGGGTTATCTATGGCTACACCTTC. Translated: CASSLERVIYGYTF.

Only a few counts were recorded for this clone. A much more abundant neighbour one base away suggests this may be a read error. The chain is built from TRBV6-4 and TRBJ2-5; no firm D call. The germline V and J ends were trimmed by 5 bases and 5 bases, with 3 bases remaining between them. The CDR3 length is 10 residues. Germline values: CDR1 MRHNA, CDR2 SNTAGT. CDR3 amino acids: CASSSETQYF. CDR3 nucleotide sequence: TGTGCCAGCAGTAGTGAGACCCAGTACTTC.

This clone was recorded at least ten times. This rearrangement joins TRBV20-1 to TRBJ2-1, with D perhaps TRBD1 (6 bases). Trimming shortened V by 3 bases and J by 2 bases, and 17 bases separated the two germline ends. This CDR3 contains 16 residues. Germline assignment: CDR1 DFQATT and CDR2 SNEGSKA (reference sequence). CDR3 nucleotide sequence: TGCAGTGCTAGTGGTGGTTTCAGGGGAACCTACAATGAGCAGTTCTTC. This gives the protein CSASGGFRGTYNEQFF.

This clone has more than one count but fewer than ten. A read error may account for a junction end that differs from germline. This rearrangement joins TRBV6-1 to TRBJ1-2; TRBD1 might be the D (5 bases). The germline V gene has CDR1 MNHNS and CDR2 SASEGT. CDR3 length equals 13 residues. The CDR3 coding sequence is TGTGCCAGCAGTCTAGGAGCAGGGTATGCCTACACCTTC. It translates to CASSLGAGYAYTF.

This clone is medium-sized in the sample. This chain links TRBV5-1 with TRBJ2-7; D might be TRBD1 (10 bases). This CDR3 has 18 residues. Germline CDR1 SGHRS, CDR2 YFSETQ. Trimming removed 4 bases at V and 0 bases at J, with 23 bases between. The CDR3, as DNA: TGCGCCAGCAGCCGGGACAGGGGTTTAGCGGGGGTCTCCTACGAGCAGTACTTC. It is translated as CASSRDRGLAGVSYEQYF.

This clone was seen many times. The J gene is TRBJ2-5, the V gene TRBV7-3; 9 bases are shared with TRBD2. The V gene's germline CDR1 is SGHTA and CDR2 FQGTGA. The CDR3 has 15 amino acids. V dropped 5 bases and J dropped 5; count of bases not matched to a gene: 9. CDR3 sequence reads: CASSPTAGGLETQYF. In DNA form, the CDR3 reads TGTGCCAGCAGCCCTACAGCGGGGGGATTGGAGACCCAGTACTTC.

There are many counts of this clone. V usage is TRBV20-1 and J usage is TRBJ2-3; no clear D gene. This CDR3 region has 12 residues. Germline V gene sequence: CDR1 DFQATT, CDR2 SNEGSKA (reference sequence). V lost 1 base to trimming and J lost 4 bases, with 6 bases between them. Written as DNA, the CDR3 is TGCAGTGCTAGAGCAGGTTCAGATACGCAGTATTTT. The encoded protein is CSARAGSDTQYF.

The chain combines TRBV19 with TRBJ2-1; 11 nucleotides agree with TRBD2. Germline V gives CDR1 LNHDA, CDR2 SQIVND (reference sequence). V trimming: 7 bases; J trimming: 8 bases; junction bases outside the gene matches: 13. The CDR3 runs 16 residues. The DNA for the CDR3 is TGTGCCAGTACGAAACTAGCGGGAGTTGGGGAGGATGAGCAGTTCTTC. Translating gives CASTKLAGVGEDEQFF.

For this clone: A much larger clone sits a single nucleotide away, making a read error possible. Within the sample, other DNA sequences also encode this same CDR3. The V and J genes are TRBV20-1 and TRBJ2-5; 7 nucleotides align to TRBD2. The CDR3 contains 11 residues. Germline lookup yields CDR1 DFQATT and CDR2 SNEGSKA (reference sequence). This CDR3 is CSSGLQETQYF. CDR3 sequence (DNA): TGCAGCTCGGGACTACAGGAGACCCAGTACTTC.

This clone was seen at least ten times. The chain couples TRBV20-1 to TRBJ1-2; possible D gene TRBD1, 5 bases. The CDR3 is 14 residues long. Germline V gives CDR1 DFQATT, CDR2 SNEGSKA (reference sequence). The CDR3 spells CTVGGFGANYGYTF. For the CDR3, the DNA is TGCACTGTGGGGGGTTTTGGGGCCAACTATGGCTACACCTTC.

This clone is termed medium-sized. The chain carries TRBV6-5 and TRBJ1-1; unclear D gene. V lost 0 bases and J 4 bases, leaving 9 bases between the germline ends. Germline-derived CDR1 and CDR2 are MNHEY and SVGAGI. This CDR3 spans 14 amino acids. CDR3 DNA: TGTGCCAGCAGTTACTCGTGGGCGATCACTGAAGCTTTCTTT. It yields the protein CASSYSWAITEAFF.

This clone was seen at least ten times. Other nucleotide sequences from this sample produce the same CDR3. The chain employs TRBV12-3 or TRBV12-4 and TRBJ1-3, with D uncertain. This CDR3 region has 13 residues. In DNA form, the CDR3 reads TGTGTTACCCAGCGGGCTGGAGGGTACACCATATATTTT. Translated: CVTQRAGGYTIYF.

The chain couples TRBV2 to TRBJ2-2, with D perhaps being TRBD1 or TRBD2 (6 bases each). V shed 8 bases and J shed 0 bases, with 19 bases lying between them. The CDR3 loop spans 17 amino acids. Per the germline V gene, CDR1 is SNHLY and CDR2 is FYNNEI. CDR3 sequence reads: CASARGWGAANTGELFF. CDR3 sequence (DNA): TGTGCCAGCGCAAGGGGCTGGGGGGCAGCGAACACCGGGGAGCTGTTTTTT.

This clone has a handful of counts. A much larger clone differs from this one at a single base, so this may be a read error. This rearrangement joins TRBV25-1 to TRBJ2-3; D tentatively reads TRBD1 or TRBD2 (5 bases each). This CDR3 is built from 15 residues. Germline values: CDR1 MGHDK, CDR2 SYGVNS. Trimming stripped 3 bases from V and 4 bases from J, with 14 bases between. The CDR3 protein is CASSEGPGRPDTQYF. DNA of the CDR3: TGTGCCAGCAGTGAGGGCCCGGGGCGGCCAGATACGCAGTATTTT.

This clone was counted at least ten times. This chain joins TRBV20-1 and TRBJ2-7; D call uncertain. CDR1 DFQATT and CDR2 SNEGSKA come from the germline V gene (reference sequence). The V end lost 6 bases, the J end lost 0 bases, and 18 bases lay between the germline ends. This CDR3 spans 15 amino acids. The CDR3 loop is CSAIDLRASSYEQYF. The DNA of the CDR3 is TGCAGTGCGATCGATCTCCGGGCTAGCTCCTACGAGCAGTACTTC.

DNA of the CDR3: TGTGCCAGCAGCTTAGTGGGCGTGGGGGCCGGGGGAGATACGCAGTATTTT. Protein: CASSLVGVGAGGDTQYF. The genes are TRBV7-6 and TRBJ2-3; D is possibly TRBD1 or TRBD2 (6 bases each). The CDR3 runs 17 residues. CDR1 is SGHVS, CDR2 FNYEAQ, per germline. V was trimmed by 1 base and J by 5 bases, leaving 19 bases between them.

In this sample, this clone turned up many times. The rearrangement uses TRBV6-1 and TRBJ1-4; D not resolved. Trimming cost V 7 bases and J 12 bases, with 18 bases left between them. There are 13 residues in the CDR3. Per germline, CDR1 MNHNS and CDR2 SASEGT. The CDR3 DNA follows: TGTGCCAGCAACCACGGACCGGGCCGGGAACTGTTTTTT. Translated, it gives CASNHGPGRELFF.

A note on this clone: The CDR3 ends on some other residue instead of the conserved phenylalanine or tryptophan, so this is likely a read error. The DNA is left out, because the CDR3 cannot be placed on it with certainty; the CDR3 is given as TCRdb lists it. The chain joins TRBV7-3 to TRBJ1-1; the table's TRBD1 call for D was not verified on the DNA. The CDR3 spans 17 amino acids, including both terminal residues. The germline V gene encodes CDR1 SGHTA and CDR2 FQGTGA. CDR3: CASSRTGVGISGTEALI.